This T cell receptor (beta chain) derives from a study of identifying expanded T cells in peripheral blood. Profiling relied on immunoSEQ multiplex PCR, and the TCRdb table lists in-frame clones only, not all of them. This table has under 150,000 clones, roughly 90% appearing once. V was trimmed by 4 bases and J by 0 bases, leaving 10 bases between them. The CDR3 loop spans 16 amino acids. Germline V gene sequence: CDR1 ENHRY, CDR2 SYGVKD. This sequence joins TRBV10-3 and TRBJ2-6; unclear D gene. What was sequenced was blood. The sequence was obtained from a person between 18 and 69 years old in good health. The CDR3 here is CAISVNSPSGANVLTF. The CDR3 bases are TGTGCCATCAGTGTAAACAGCCCCTCTGGGGCCAACGTCCTGACTTTC.